The next 23 T cell receptor beta chains were all read from a single sample in a study of tumor-infiltrating lymphocytes in oesophageal squamous cell carcinoma. A single record per CDR3 protein comes from TCRdb applying MiXCR to the PCR reads. The sample includes about 13,000 distinct CDR3 sequences, about 54% of them seen just once. Sequencing was performed on esophageal tumor tissue. These receptors were taken from a male donor with esophageal squamous cell carcinoma.

The chain combines TRBV7-2 with TRBJ1-2; no reliable D call. CDR1 and CDR2 from the germline V gene are SGHTA and FQGNSA. This CDR3 comprises 13 residues. Trimming removed 1 base at V and 2 bases at J, with 5 bases between. The CDR3 DNA follows: TGTGCCAGCAGCTTAGACACAAACTATGGCTACACCTTC. Translating it yields CASSLDTNYGYTF. Combining the CDR3 with reference TRBV7-2 and TRBJ1-2 gives the whole variable domain GAGVSQSPSNKVTEKGKDVELRCDPISGHTALYWYRQSLGQGLEFLIYFQGNSAPDKSGLPSDRFSAERTGGSVSTLTIQRTQQEDSAVYLCASSLDTNYGYTFGSGTRLTVV.

The gene calls are TRBV7-9 and TRBJ2-5; tentatively, D is TRBD2 (6 bases). V was clipped by 6 bases and J by 5 bases, with 22 bases between them. Germline assignment: CDR1 SEHNR and CDR2 FQNEAQ (reference sequence). This CDR3 has 16 amino acids. For the CDR3, the DNA is TGTGCCAGCAGTCCTACTCCGGGACTTCAGTCCGAGACCCAGTACTTC. This encodes CASSPTPGLQSETQYF. Variable domain in full (rest from reference TRBV7-9 and TRBJ2-5): DTGVSQNPRHKITKRGQNVTFRCDPISEHNRLYWYRQTLGQGPEFLTYFQNEAQLEKSRLLSDRFSAERPKGSFSTLEIQRTEQGDSAMYLCASSPTPGLQSETQYFGPGTRLLVL.

The chain recombines TRBV6-4 with TRBJ2-3; 8 bases map to TRBD1. Near its end, the DNA agrees better with TRBJ1-1, so the J call may be wrong. The CDR3 consists of 14 residues. Germline assignment: CDR1 MRHNA and CDR2 SNTAGT. The CDR3 region has the DNA TGTGCCAGCAAAGCCGGGACAGGCGCAAATGAAGCTTTCTTT. It yields the protein CASKAGTGANEAFF.

The V gene is TRBV7-2, the J gene TRBJ2-1; 13 bases agree with TRBD2. Germline CDR1 is SGHTA and CDR2 is FQGNSA. The CDR3 extends over 16 amino acids. V lost 1 base, J lost 8 bases, and 5 bases stayed unmatched. CDR3 DNA sequence: TGTGCCAGCAGCTTAGAGGGGACTAGCGGGATGTATGAGCAGTTCTTC. It translates to CASSLEGTSGMYEQFF. The variable domain in full, with the rest retrieved from reference TRBV7-2 and TRBJ2-1, is GAGVSQSPSNKVTEKGKDVELRCDPISGHTALYWYRQSLGQGLEFLIYFQGNSAPDKSGLPSDRFSAERTGGSVSTLTIQRTQQEDSAVYLCASSLEGTSGMYEQFFGPGTRLTVL.

For this clonotype: The DNA is left out, because the CDR3 cannot be placed on it with certainty; the CDR3 is given as TCRdb lists it. This sequence joins TRBV5-1 and TRBJ2-6; the table's D call TRBD2 went unverified against the DNA. Per germline, CDR1 SGHRS and CDR2 YFSETQ. The CDR3 spans 14 amino acids, including both terminal residues. CDR3 sequence: CASRGERLWLHLRF.

V usage is TRBV7-2 and J usage is TRBJ2-1, with 10 positions matching TRBD2. The length of the CDR3 is 17 residues. Germline values: CDR1 SGHTA, CDR2 FQGNSA. V lost 1 base and J lost 5; bases outside the gene matches: 8. DNA for the CDR3: TGTGCCAGCAGCTTAGGAGCGGGAGGGCGCCATCACAATGAGCAGTTCTTC. Its translation: CASSLGAGGRHHNEQFF.

This chain uses TRBV7-2 with TRBJ2-4; no definite D call. Near its end, the DNA agrees better with TRBJ2-1, so the J call may be wrong. Germline V gene sequence: CDR1 SGHTA, CDR2 FQGNSA. The CDR3 is made up of 14 amino acids. CDR3 protein: CASSLIPAYNEQFF. CDR3 DNA: TGTGCCAGCAGCTTAATTCCAGCCTACAATGAGCAGTTCTTC.

As concerns this clonotype: One end of the junction does not line up with germline, which may come from a read error. The genes are TRBV7-6 and TRBJ2-3, with 10 bases lining up with TRBD1. Germline V gene sequence: CDR1 SGHVS, CDR2 FNYEAQ. The CDR3 contains 15 residues. The CDR3 loop is CASRSGQGVNSPLHF. DNA for the CDR3: TGTGCCAGCAGATCCGGACAGGGGGTTAATTCACCCCTCCACTTC.

There are a few counts of this clonotype. This chain links TRBV20-1 with TRBJ2-7; D is unclear. CDR1 is DFQATT, CDR2 SNEGSKA, per germline (reference sequence). The CDR3 length is 10 residues. With 5 bases removed from V and 4 bases from J, the gap between germline ends came to 6 bases. In DNA form, the CDR3 reads TGCAGTGCTTTGAGATACGAGCAGTACTTC. Protein sequence: CSALRYEQYF.

This clonotype was counted only a few times. The genes are TRBV7-2 and TRBJ2-5; D gene uncertain. The J call could be wrong; TRBJ2-1 is a better fit for the DNA end. The V gene's germline CDR1 is SGHTA and CDR2 FQGNSA. This CDR3 region has 12 residues. The CDR3 nucleotides read TGTGCCAGCAGCTTACTCGGGCCCCAGCAGTTCTTC. This codes for CASSLLGPQQFF.

The CDR3 sequence is CASSPTWGGGYTF. CDR3 in DNA: TGTGCCAGCAGCCCAACCTGGGGGGGAGGCTACACCTTC. The chain recombines TRBV7-2 with TRBJ1-2; maybe TRBD1 (5 bases). The CDR3 is 13 residues long. Trimming cost V 5 bases and J 8 bases, with 15 bases left between them. In germline, CDR1 is SGHTA, CDR2 FQGNSA.

The rearrangement uses TRBV7-2 and TRBJ2-1; 12 bases agree with TRBD2. The CDR3 totals 15 residues. CDR1 and CDR2 (germline): SGHTA, FQGNSA. Trimming took 6 bases from V and 10 from J; bases not matched to a gene: 10. CDR3 nucleotide sequence: TGTGCCAGCAGTCCGACTAGCGGGGGCCCTCGCGAGCAGTTCTTC. This gives the protein CASSPTSGGPREQFF.

The rearrangement links TRBV6-8 to TRBJ2-1; TRBD2 matches 8 bases. Germline V CDR1 and CDR2: MNHGY, SAAAGT. This CDR3 is built from 14 residues. V lost 6 bases, J lost 8 bases, and 9 bases stayed unmatched. CDR3 in amino acids: CASRPLREVYEQFF. CDR3 DNA sequence: TGTGCCAGCAGACCCCTGCGGGAGGTGTATGAGCAGTTCTTC.

The genes are TRBV7-8 and TRBJ1-1, with D hard to call. This CDR3 has 12 residues. V dropped 1 base and J dropped 4 bases, with 4 bases sitting between them. Germline V CDR1 and CDR2: SGHVS, FQNEAQ. CDR3 in amino acids: CASSLGSTEAFF. The CDR3 DNA reads TGTGCCAGCAGCTTAGGGAGCACTGAAGCTTTCTTT.

The chain is built from TRBV7-6 and TRBJ2-5; no firm D call. Germline loops: CDR1 SGHVS, CDR2 FNYEAQ. Trimming shortened V by 5 bases and J by 5 bases, and 9 bases separated the two germline ends. The CDR3 is made up of 12 amino acids. The CDR3 DNA reads TGTGCCAGCAGCGACCCCGGGGAGACCCAGTACTTC. Residues: CASSDPGETQYF.

This clonotype showed up just a few times. The J gene is TRBJ2-1, the V gene TRBV12-3 or TRBV12-4; D not resolved. Judging by the DNA end, TRBJ2-5 fits better; the J call may be wrong. The CDR3 sequence is 14 residues long. The CDR3: CASSLVVASETQYF. CDR3 bases: TGTGCCAGCAGTTTAGTGGTAGCCTCCGAGACCCAGTACTTC.

This clonotype has a handful of counts. The rearrangement links TRBV15 to TRBJ1-5; no clear D. This CDR3 comprises 17 residues. The V and J ends lost 1 base and 0 bases respectively, with 13 bases between them. Germline CDR1 reads LNHNV; CDR2 reads YYDKDF (reference sequence). Written as DNA, the CDR3 is TGTGCCACCAGCAGAGTTTCAGGAAGCTATAGCAATCAGCCCCAGCATTTT. Translated: CATSRVSGSYSNQPQHF. Full variable domain (missing parts from reference TRBV15 and TRBJ1-5): DAMVIQNPRYQVTQFGKPVTLSCSQTLNHNVMYWYQQKSSQAPKLLFHYYDKDFNNEADTPDNFQSRRPNTSFCFLDIRSPGLGDTAMYLCATSRVSGSYSNQPQHFGDGTRLSIL.

V usage is TRBV28 and J usage is TRBJ1-2; TRBD1 agrees at 9 bases. The V gene's germline CDR1 is MDHEN and CDR2 SYDVKM. CDR3 length: 13 residues. The junction had 3 bases not matched to a gene; V was cut back by 5 bases and J by 5 bases. This chain's CDR3 is CASSGQGSYGYTF. The CDR3 region has the DNA TGTGCCAGCAGTGGACAGGGGTCATATGGCTACACCTTC.

The CDR3 loop reads CASTTHKLSSYNEQFF. CDR3 nucleotides: TGTGCCAGCACCACACACAAGCTCAGCTCCTACAATGAGCAGTTCTTC. The chain has TRBV6-1 and TRBJ2-1; D is uncertain. CDR1 and CDR2 from the germline V gene are MNHNS and SASEGT. Trimming shortened V by 7 bases and J by 0 bases, and 16 bases separated the two germline ends. This CDR3 spans 16 amino acids.

The J gene is TRBJ2-5, the V gene TRBV7-8, with D perhaps matching TRBD2 (5 bases). This CDR3 is built from 15 residues. From germline, CDR1 is SGHVS and CDR2 FQNEAQ. The ends were cut back, 5 bases at V and 2 bases at J, with 15 bases in the middle. CDR3 amino acids: CASSPDGRLQETQYF. Here the CDR3 DNA reads TGTGCCAGCAGCCCCGACGGGCGACTACAAGAGACCCAGTACTTC.

The rearrangement uses TRBV12-3 or TRBV12-4 and TRBJ2-1; tentatively, D is TRBD2 (5 bases). V lost 4 bases and J lost 5, with 12 bases in between. There are 14 residues in the CDR3. The CDR3: CASSWTPGDNEQFF. The CDR3 DNA reads TGTGCCAGCAGTTGGACCCCCGGGGACAATGAGCAGTTCTTC.

This clonotype has just a few counts. V is TRBV10-3 and J is TRBJ1-5, with a tentative D call TRBD1 (5 bases). The CDR3 loop spans 14 amino acids. Germline CDR1 is ENHRY and CDR2 is SYGVKD. V lost 3 bases and J 5 bases, leaving 11 bases between the germline ends. CDR3 bases: TGTGCCATCAGTGACAGGGCGGGAGATCAGCCCCAGCATTTT. As protein: CAISDRAGDQPQHF.

This rearrangement joins TRBV28 to TRBJ2-7; perhaps TRBD1 as D (6 bases). The end of the DNA is better explained by TRBJ1-2, so the J call may be wrong. CDR1 and CDR2 (germline): MDHEN, SYDVKM. CDR3 size: 13 residues. The CDR3 loop is CASNPPPGVGYTF. The CDR3 region has the DNA TGTGCCAGCAACCCTCCCCCAGGGGTAGGCTACACCTTC.